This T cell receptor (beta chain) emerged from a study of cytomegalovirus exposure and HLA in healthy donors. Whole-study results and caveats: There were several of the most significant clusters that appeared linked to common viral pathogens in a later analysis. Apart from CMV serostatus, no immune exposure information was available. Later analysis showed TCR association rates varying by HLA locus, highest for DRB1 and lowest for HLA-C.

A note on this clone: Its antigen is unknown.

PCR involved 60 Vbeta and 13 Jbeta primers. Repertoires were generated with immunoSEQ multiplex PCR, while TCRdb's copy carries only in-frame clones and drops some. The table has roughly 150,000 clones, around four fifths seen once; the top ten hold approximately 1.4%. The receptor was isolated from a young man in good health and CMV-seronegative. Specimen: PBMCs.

CDR3 in amino acids: CASCYSSGANVLTF. CDR3 in DNA: TGCGCCAGCTGCTATAGCTCTGGGGCCAACGTCCTGACTTTC. The V and J genes are TRBV10-2 and TRBJ2-6; D is undetermined. Looked up from germline, CDR1 is WSHSY and CDR2 is SAAADI. The CDR3 has 14 residues. V dropped 8 bases and J dropped 0 bases, with 8 bases sitting between them.